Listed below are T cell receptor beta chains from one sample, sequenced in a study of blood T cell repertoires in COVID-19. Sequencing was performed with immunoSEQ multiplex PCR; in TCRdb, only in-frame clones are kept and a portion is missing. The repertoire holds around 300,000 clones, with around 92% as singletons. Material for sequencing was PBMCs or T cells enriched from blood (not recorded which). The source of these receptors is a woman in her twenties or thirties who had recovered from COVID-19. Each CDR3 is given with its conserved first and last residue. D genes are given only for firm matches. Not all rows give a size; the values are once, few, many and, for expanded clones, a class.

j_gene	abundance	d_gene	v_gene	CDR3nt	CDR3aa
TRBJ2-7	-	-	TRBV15	TGTGCCACCAGCAGAGATGGGGGCGGACTGACCTCCTACGAGCAGTACTTC	CATSRDGGGLTSYEQYF
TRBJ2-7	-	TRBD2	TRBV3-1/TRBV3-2	TGTGCCAGCAGCCAGGGACTAGCGGGAGGAAACGAGCAGTACTTC	CASSQGLAGGNEQYF
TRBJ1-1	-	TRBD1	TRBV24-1	TGTGCCACCGGAGTTAAGACAGGGTACACTGAAGCTTTCTTT	CATGVKTGYTEAFF
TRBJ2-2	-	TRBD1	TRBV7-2	TGTGCCAGCAGCTTCCTAGCTCCGGGACAGGGGAACACCGGGGAGCTGTTTTTT	CASSFLAPGQGNTGELFF
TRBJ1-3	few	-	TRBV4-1	TGCGCCAGCAGCCAAGTACGAGTTTCTGGAAACACCATATATTTT	CASSQVRVSGNTIYF
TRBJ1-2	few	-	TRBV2	TGTGCCAGCAGCCCATCTCGGGGAACAGATGGCTACACCTTC	CASSPSRGTDGYTF
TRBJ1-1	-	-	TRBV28	TGTGCCAGCAGTCCCCTGGGACAGAACACTGAAGCTTTCTTT	CASSPLGQNTEAFF
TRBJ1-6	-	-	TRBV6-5	TGTGCCAGCACAAGAATAGGGAGCGATAATTCACCCCTCCACTTT	CASTRIGSDNSPLHF
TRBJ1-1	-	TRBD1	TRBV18	TGTGCCAGCTCCACCCTGGACCCAGGACAGGGGAAGCTTGAAGCTTTCTTT	CASSTLDPGQGKLEAFF
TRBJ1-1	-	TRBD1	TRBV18	TGTGCCAGCTCCACCCGGGACAGGGGATATGAAGCTTTCTTT	CASSTRDRGYEAFF
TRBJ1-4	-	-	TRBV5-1	TGCGCCAGCAGCCCACAGGCGGCAACTAATGAAAAACTGTTTTTT	CASSPQAATNEKLFF
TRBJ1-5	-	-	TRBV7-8	TGTGCCAGCAGCTCCAATTCCCCAGGAAGAAATCAGCCCCAGCATTTT	CASSSNSPGRNQPQHF
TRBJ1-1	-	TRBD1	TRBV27	TGTGCCAGCACCTCAGACCGGGACAGGGGGAACACTGAAGCTTTCTTT	CASTSDRDRGNTEAFF
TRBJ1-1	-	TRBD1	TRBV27	TGTGCCAGCAGTGGGGACAGGTTCACTGAAGCTTTCTTT	CASSGDRFTEAFF
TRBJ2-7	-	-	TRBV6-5	TGTGCCAGCAGACCGGGACTCATTTTGTCCTACGAGCAGTACTTC	CASRPGLILSYEQYF
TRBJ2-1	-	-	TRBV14	TGTGCCAGCAGCCAAGAGGTTCTGACGGGAGTAACCTACAATGAGCAGTTCTTC	CASSQEVLTGVTYNEQFF
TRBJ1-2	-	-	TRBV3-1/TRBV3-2	TGTGCCAGCAGCCAGGGCACCTATGGCTACACCTTC	CASSQGTYGYTF
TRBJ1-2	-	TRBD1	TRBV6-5	TGTGCCAGCAGAGGGACCGGGACAGTAAACTATGGCTACACCTTC	CASRGTGTVNYGYTF
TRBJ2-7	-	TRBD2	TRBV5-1	TGCGCCAGCACCCGGGGGGGGGCATCGGACGAGCAGTACTTC	CASTRGGASDEQYF
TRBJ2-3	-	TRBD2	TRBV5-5	TGTGCCAGCAGCCCAAAGGGGACTAGCGGGGTCCCGGGCACAGATACGCAGTATTTT	CASSPKGTSGVPGTDTQYF
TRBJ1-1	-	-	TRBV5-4	TGTGCCAGCAGCTTGGATCACAGGTTGAACACTGAAGCTTTCTTT	CASSLDHRLNTEAFF
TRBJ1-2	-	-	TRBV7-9	TGTGCCAGCAGCCTCGTCAGTATTAACTATGGCTACACCTTC	CASSLVSINYGYTF
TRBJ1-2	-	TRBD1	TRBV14	TGTGCCAGCAGCCAACTGTGGGGACAGGGTCGGATTGGCTACACCTTC	CASSQLWGQGRIGYTF
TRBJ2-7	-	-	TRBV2	TGTGCCAGCAGTCAATATAGCGCAATCCCCTCCTACGAGCAGTACTTC	CASSQYSAIPSYEQYF
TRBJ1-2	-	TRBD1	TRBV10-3	TGTGCCATCAGTGATGCGGACAGGACTAACTATGGCTACACCTTC	CAISDADRTNYGYTF
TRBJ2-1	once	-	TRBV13	TGTGCCAGCACGCAGGGGAACTACAATGAGCAGTTCTTC	CASTQGNYNEQFF
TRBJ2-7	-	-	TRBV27	TGTGCCAGCAGTTTAGGGTCGGGACTGTTCTCCTACGAGCAGTACTTC	CASSLGSGLFSYEQYF
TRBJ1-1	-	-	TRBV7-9	TGTGCCAGCAGCCCCGACGCGGGGAGGTGGGCTTTCTTT	CASSPDAGRWAFF
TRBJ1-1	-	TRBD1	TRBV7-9	TGTGCCAGCAGCCAAGGAACGACAGGGGGCACTGAAGCTTTCTTT	CASSQGTTGGTEAFF
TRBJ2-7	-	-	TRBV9	TGTGCCAGCAGCACCCGGACTGAGGGAGAGCAGTACTTC	CASSTRTEGEQYF
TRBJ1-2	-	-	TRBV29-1	TGCAGCGTTTCACAGGGCGACTATGGCTACACCTTC	CSVSQGDYGYTF
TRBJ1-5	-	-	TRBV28	TGTGCCAGCACAATTCAGGGGATTTGGCAGCCCCAGCATTTT	CASTIQGIWQPQHF
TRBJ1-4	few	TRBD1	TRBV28	TGTGCCAGCAGTTTACTCTCAGGGGGTTCAACTAATGAAAAACTGTTTTTT	CASSLLSGGSTNEKLFF
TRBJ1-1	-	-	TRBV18	TGTGCCAGCTCACCGACTAGGGCGGAGGACACTGAAGCTTTCTTT	CASSPTRAEDTEAFF
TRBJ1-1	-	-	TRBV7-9	TGTGCCAGCAAAGCGGCGATTAGCTTATTGAACACTGAAGCTTTCTTT	CASKAAISLLNTEAFF
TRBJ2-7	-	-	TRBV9	TGTGCCAGCAGCGTAGGAGGAGAGGACTACGAGCAGTACTTC	CASSVGGEDYEQYF
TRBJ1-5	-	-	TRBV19	TGTGCCTGCGGGGCGAAGACGGTGACGACCAATCAGCCCCAGCATTTT	CACGAKTVTTNQPQHF
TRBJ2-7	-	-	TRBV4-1	TGCGCCAGCAGCCAAGCACGGGGGGCGACCAACTACGAGCAGTACTTC	CASSQARGATNYEQYF
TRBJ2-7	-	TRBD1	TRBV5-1	TGCGCCAGCAGCTTGCGCCCTCTAATAGGGGGCGTGTTATACGAGCAGTACTTC	CASSLRPLIGGVLYEQYF
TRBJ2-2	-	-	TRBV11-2	TGTGCCAGCAGCTTAGTGGACAGCCCGGTGGGAGGGGAGCTGTTTTTT	CASSLVDSPVGGELFF
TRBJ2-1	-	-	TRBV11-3	TGTGCCAGCAGCTTAGGTTCAAACTACAATGAGCAGTTCTTC	CASSLGSNYNEQFF
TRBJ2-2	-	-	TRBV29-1	TGCAGCGTCACGGCGGGGGCCCTTAACACCGGGGAGCTGTTTTTT	CSVTAGALNTGELFF
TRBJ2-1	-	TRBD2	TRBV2	TGTGCCAGCAGTCCGGGGCTAGCGGTGTACAATGAGCAGTTCTTC	CASSPGLAVYNEQFF
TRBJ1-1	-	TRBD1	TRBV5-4	TGTGCCAGCAGTGAGACAGGGACCCCTGAAGCTTTCTTT	CASSETGTPEAFF
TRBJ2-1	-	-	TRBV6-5	TGTGCCTCCCGGAGGGCCTACAATGAGCAGTTCTTC	CASRRAYNEQFF
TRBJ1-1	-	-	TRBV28	TGTGCCAGCAGAGGAGGGACGACCAACACTGAAGCTTTCTTT	CASRGGTTNTEAFF
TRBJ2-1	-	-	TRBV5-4	TGTGCCAGCAGCATACCGGGACTTCCCTACAATGAGCAGTTCTTC	CASSIPGLPYNEQFF
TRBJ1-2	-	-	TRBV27	TGTGCCAGCAGTTTGGAGGGAGACGTACACTATGGCTACACCTTC	CASSLEGDVHYGYTF
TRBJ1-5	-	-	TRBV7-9	TGTGCCAGCACCGACATTAGCAATCAGCCCCAGCATTTT	CASTDISNQPQHF
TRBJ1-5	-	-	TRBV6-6	TGTGCCAGCAGCTACCAGGGCCTATTCAATCAGCCCCAGCATTTT	CASSYQGLFNQPQHF
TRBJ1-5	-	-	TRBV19	TGTGCCAGTAGCCTCGACAGGTCCGAAAGGAATCAGCCCCAGCATTTT	CASSLDRSERNQPQHF
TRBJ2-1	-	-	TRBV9	TGTGCCAGCAGCGTAGCCCGCTACAATGAGCAGTTCTTC	CASSVARYNEQFF
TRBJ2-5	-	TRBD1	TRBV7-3	TGTGCCAGCAGCTTAAATGGCGGACAGGGGGAGACCCAGTACTTC	CASSLNGGQGETQYF